This T cell receptor (beta chain) was documented in a study of technical replicates of blood from a few donors (dated by TCRdb to about 2017). From V the trimming removes 0 bases and from J it removes 7 bases, while the gene matches leave 8 bases of the junction unaccounted for. The CDR3 sequence holds 17 residues, the cysteine and phenylalanine included. Just CDR3 DNA is preserved here, 51 bases in frame from base 1. CDR1 and CDR2 are read off the germline V gene (reference sequence) as LNHNV and YYDKDF. About this clone itself: Its antigen target is currently unknown. The record has no base qualities; no much larger clone is one base away.

The protocol used for the library was the immunoSEQ multiplex PCR assay. In TCRdb, the immuneACCESS table is reduced to in-frame sequences with V and J assigned. These tables do not hold every clone; where another copy was compared, an unresolved V gene accounts for under half, and the others remain unexplained. Here the sample has around 68,000 clones; roughly 97% occur a single time. 0.25% to 0.3% of the sample belongs to the ten largest clones. The receptor was derived from a human donor in good health. The sequenced sample consisted of T cells isolated from PBMCs. The sequence links TRBV15 to TRBJ2-1, and 11 junction bases match TRBD2. The DNA sequence is as follows: TGTGCCACCAGCAGAGAACTAGCGGGAGTTAGGGGGAATGAGCAGTTCTTC. This gives the protein CATSRELAGVRGNEQFF.